These 7 T cell receptor beta chains were all obtained from the same sample, sequenced in a study of T cells after yellow fever vaccination. TCRdb re-analysed the 5' RACE reads in MiXCR, keeping a single row per CDR3 protein. Of hundreds of thousands of distinct CDR3 sequences in the sample, approximately 9% are singletons; the top ten hold 18%. Sequencing used PBMCs, obtained on the day of the first yellow fever vaccination. Receptors were obtained from a young man who received the YFV17D yellow fever vaccine.

The rearrangement joins TRBV6-2 or TRBV6-3 to TRBJ2-1; perhaps D is TRBD1 or TRBD2 (5 bases each). CDR1 is MNHEY and CDR2 is SVGEGT in the germline V gene. The CDR3 is 15 amino acids. V lost 7 bases, J lost 2 bases, and 15 bases lay in between. CDR3: CASTNLWDAYNEQFF. DNA of the CDR3: TGTGCCAGCACCAACCTTTGGGACGCCTACAATGAGCAGTTCTTC.

J is TRBJ1-4 and V is TRBV5-1; a possible D gene is TRBD1 (6 bases). Trimming took off 0 bases at V and 8 bases at J, with 14 bases between the two ends. Per the germline V gene, CDR1 is SGHRS and CDR2 is YFSETQ. This CDR3 is built from 15 residues. Written as DNA, the CDR3 is TGCGCCAGCAGCTTGGAATTGGGGGCTCGGGAAAAACTGTTTTTT. Protein product: CASSLELGAREKLFF. Full variable domain (rest looked up from reference TRBV5-1 and TRBJ1-4): KAGVTQTPRYLIKTRGQQVTLSCSPISGHRSVSWYQQTPGQGLQFLFEYFSETQRNKGNFPGRFSGRQFSNSRSEMNVSTLELGDSALYLCASSLELGAREKLFFGSGTQLSVL.

The rearrangement uses TRBV3-1 and TRBJ2-1; TRBD1 might be the D (6 bases). From germline, CDR1 is LGHDT and CDR2 YNNKEL (reference sequence). This CDR3 comprises 16 residues. Trimming stripped 2 bases from V and 2 bases from J, with 13 bases between. The CDR3, as DNA: TGTGCCAGCAGCCAAAGACCCCACAGGGCCTACAATGAGCAGTTCTTC. Its translation is CASSQRPHRAYNEQFF.

V is TRBV6-1 and J is TRBJ2-7; 9 bases match TRBD1. This CDR3 is 15 amino acids long. The J segment lost 4 bases and the V segment lost 6 bases, leaving 10 bases of the junction unmatched. The germline gives CDR1 MNHNS, CDR2 SASEGT. The CDR3 reads CASRGLGQGGYEQYF. The CDR3 region has the DNA TGTGCCAGCAGGGGCCTGGGACAGGGAGGGTACGAGCAGTACTTC.

This clonotype was detected only a few times. This rearrangement joins TRBV15 to TRBJ1-2; perhaps TRBD1 as D (5 bases). The germline V gene has CDR1 LNHNV and CDR2 YYDKDF (reference sequence). V lost 0 bases and J 1 base, leaving 9 bases between the germline ends. This CDR3 spans 15 amino acids. The CDR3 coding sequence is TGTGCCACCAGCAGAGAGGACACCTATAACTATGGCTACACCTTC. Translated: CATSREDTYNYGYTF.

The chain uses TRBV7-2 and TRBJ1-5; TRBD1 aligns across 7 bases. Germline-derived CDR1 and CDR2 are SGHTA and FQGNSA. The length of the CDR3 is 15 residues. V gave up 5 bases and J gave up 0 bases; unmatched junction bases: 4. The CDR3 sequence: CASSHQGDSNQPQHF. The DNA of the CDR3 is TGTGCCAGCAGCCACCAGGGGGATAGCAATCAGCCCCAGCATTTT.

This clonotype was counted at least ten times. V gene TRBV20-1 combines with J gene TRBJ2-1; D could derive from TRBD1 or TRBD2 (5 bases each). The CDR3 covers 15 residues. Between the trimmed V and J ends, which lost 6 bases and 0 bases, there was a span of 15 bases. Germline V gives CDR1 DFQATT, CDR2 SNEGSKA (reference sequence). The CDR3 region is CSAGGGGVSYNEQFF. The CDR3 DNA is TGCAGTGCGGGTGGTGGGGGTGTCTCCTACAATGAGCAGTTCTTC.